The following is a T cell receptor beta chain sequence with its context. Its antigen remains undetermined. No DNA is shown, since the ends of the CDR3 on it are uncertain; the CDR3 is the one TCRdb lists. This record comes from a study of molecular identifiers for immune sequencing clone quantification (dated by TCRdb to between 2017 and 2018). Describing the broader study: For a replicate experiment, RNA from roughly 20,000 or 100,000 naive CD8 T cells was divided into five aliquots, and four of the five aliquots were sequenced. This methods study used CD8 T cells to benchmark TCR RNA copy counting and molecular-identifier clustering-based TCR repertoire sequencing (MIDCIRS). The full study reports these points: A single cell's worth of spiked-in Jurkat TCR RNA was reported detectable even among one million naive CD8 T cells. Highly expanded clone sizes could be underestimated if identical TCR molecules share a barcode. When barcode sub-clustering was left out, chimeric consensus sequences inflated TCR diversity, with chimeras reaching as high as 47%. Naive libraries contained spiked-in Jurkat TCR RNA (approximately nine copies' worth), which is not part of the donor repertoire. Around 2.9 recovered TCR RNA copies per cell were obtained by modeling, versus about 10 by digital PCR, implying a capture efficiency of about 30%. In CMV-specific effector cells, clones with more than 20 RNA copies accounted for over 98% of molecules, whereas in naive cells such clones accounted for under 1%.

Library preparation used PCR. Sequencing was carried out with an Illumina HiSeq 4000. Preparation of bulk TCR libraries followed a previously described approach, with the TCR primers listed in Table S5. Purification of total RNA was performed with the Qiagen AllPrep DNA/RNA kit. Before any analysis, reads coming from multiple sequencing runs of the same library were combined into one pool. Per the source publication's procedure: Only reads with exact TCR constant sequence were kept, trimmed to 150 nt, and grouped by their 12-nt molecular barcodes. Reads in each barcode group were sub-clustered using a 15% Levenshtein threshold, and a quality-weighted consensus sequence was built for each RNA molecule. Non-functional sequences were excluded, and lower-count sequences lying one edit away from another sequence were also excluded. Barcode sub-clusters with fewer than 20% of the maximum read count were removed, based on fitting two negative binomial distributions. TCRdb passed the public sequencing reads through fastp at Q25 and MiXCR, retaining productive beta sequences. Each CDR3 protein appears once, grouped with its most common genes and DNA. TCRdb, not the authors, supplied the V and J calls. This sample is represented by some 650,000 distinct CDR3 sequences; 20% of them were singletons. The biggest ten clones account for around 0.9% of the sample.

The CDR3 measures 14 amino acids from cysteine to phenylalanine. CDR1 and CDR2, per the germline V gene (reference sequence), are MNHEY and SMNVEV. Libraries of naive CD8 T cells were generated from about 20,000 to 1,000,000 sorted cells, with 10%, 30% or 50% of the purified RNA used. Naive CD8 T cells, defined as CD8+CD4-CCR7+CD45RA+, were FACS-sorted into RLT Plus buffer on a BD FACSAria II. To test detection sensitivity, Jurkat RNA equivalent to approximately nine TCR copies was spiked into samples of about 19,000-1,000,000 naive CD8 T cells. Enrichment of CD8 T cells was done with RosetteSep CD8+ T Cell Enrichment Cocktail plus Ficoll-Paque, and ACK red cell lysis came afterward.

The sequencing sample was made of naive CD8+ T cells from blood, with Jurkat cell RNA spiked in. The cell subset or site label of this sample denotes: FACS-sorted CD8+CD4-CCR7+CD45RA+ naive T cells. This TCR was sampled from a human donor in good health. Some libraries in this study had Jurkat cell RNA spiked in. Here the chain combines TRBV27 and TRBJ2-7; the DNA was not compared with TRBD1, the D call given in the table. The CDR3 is CASSFGTGAYEQCF.